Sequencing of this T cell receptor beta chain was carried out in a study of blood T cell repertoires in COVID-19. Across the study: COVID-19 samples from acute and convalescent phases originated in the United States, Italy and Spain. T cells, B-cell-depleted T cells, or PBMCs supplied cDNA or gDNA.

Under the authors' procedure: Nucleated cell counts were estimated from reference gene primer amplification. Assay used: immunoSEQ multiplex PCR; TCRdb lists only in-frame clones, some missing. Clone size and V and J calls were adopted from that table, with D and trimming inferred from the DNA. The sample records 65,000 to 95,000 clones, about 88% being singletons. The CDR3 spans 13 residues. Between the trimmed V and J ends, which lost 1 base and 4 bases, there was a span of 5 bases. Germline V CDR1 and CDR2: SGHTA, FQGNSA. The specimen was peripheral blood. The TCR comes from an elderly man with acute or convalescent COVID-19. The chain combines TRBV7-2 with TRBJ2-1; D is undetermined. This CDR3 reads CASSLDSYNEQFF. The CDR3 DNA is TGTGCCAGCAGCTTAGACTCTTACAATGAGCAGTTCTTC. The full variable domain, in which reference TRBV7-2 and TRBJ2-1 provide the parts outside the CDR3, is GAGVSQSPSNKVTEKGKDVELRCDPISGHTALYWYRQSLGQGLEFLIYFQGNSAPDKSGLPSDRFSAERTGGSVSTLTIQRTQQEDSAVYLCASSLDSYNEQFFGPGTRLTVL.